These 30 T cell receptor beta chains were all obtained from the same sample, sequenced in a study of blood T cell repertoires in COVID-19. This table comes from immunoSEQ multiplex PCR, and its TCRdb copy is limited to in-frame clones, with some not included. The data show 150,000 or so clones, about four fifths seen once. Sequencing used peripheral blood. The receptors were gathered from a man between 60 and 75 years old with active or convalescent COVID-19.

The chain joins TRBV11-2 to TRBJ1-6, with D possibly TRBD1 on 5 matching bases. The CDR3 runs 16 residues. Germline lookup yields CDR1 SGHAT and CDR2 FQNNGV. V was cut by 0 bases and J by 5 bases, with 11 bases left in between. The CDR3 protein is CASSLDGAGHNSPLHF. In DNA, the CDR3 is TGTGCCAGCAGCTTAGATGGGGCCGGTCATAATTCACCCCTCCACTTT.

V and J are TRBV5-1 and TRBJ1-1, with 7 bases fitting TRBD1. Germline V lookup: CDR1 SGHRS, CDR2 YFSETQ. CDR3 size: 15 residues. Germline trimming cut 6 bases from V and 4 bases from J; bases unmatched to any gene: 12. The CDR3 DNA follows: TGCGCCAGCACCCCGGAGGGGGCGCCGGGCACTGAAGCTTTCTTT. Its protein is CASTPEGAPGTEAFF.

V is TRBV7-9 and J is TRBJ1-1; unclear D gene. This CDR3 has 14 amino acids. Trimming cost V 0 bases and J 0 bases, with 5 bases left between them. CDR1 SEHNR and CDR2 FQNEAQ come from the germline V gene (reference sequence). The CDR3 nucleotides read TGTGCCAGCAGCTTAGCAGCCTTGAACACTGAAGCTTTCTTT. This gives the protein CASSLAALNTEAFF.

V is TRBV13 and J is TRBJ1-6, with 7 bases lining up with TRBD1. V lost 2 bases and J lost 7; bases outside the gene matches: 5. CDR3 length: 15 amino acids. Germline CDR1 PRHDT, CDR2 FYEKMQ (reference sequence). CDR3 sequence (DNA): TGTGCCAGCAGCTTAAGACAGGGTAGGAATTCACCCCTCCACTTT. Protein sequence: CASSLRQGRNSPLHF.

This clone was detected only a few times. This chain uses TRBV2 with TRBJ1-5; 8 bases map to TRBD1. The CDR3 covers 14 residues. Trimming cost V 4 bases and J 7 bases; bases outside gene matches: 6. Germline-derived CDR1 and CDR2 are SNHLY and FYNNEI. The CDR3 sequence is CASSADRVSQPQHF. CDR3 DNA: TGTGCCAGCAGTGCGGACAGGGTAAGCCAGCCCCAGCATTTT.

The rearrangement joins TRBV19 to TRBJ1-5; TRBD1 aligns across 7 bases. Unmatched junction bases numbered 2, after V lost 6 bases and J lost 3 bases. The germline gives CDR1 LNHDA, CDR2 SQIVND (reference sequence). The CDR3 loop spans 13 amino acids. The CDR3 nucleotides read TGTGCCAGTAGGGGGACAGACAATCAGCCCCAGCATTTT. Protein: CASRGTDNQPQHF. The variable domain in full, completed from reference TRBV19 and TRBJ1-5, reads DGGITQSPKYLFRKEGQNVTLSCEQNLNHDAMYWYRQDPGQGLRLIYYSQIVNDFQKGDIAEGYSVSREKKESFPLTVTSAQKNPTAFYLCASRGTDNQPQHFGDGTRLSIL.

The V call is TRBV28, the J call TRBJ2-7; D is unclear. Trimming removed 6 bases from V and 6 bases from J, with 15 bases in between. The CDR3 length is 13 residues. Germline CDR1 MDHEN, CDR2 SYDVKM. The CDR3 DNA reads as TGTGCCAGCAGCACCGGGTCTCCGGGCGAGCAGTACTTC. Encoded protein: CASSTGSPGEQYF. Drawing the rest from reference TRBV28 and TRBJ2-7, the complete variable domain is DVKVTQSSRYLVKRTGEKVFLECVQDMDHENMFWYRQDPGLGLRLIYFSYDVKMKEKGDIPEGYSVSREKKERFSLILESASTNQTSMYLCASSTGSPGEQYFGPGTRLTVT.

V usage is TRBV12-5 and J usage is TRBJ2-7, with 7 bases matching TRBD2. This CDR3 region has 14 residues. The V segment lost 7 bases and the J segment 6 bases; nucleotides outside the gene matches: 12. Germline CDR1 and CDR2: LGHNT and FRNRAP. The CDR3 spells CASASSGTMGEQYF. CDR3 sequence (DNA): TGTGCTAGTGCCTCCTCTGGGACTATGGGCGAGCAGTACTTC.

The chain links TRBV5-6 to TRBJ1-6; TRBD1 agrees at 7 bases. There are 14 residues in the CDR3. Germline V gene data show CDR1 as SGHDT and CDR2 as YYEEEE. The trim removed 4 bases at V and 7 bases at J, leaving 5 bases unmatched. CDR3 in amino acids: CASSPGQRNSPLHF. CDR3 DNA: TGTGCCAGCAGCCCGGGACAGAGAAATTCACCCCTCCACTTT. The whole variable domain, remainder taken from reference TRBV5-6 and TRBJ1-6, is DAGVTQSPTHLIKTRGQQVTLRCSPKSGHDTVSWYQQALGQGPQFIFQYYEEEERQRGNFPDRFSGHQFPNYSSELNVNALLLGDSALYLCASSPGQRNSPLHFGNGTRLTVT.

The chain is built from TRBV28 and TRBJ1-2; unclear D gene. CDR1 and CDR2 from the germline V gene are MDHEN and SYDVKM. Trimming removed 2 bases from V and 8 bases from J, with 9 bases in between. The CDR3 length is 12 residues. The CDR3, as DNA: TGTGCCAGCAGTTTAGACATTTCCGGCTACACCTTC. Translation: CASSLDISGYTF.

J is TRBJ1-1 and V is TRBV19; tentative D call: TRBD1 (5 bases). The V end lost 6 bases, the J end lost 3 bases, and 14 bases lay between the germline ends. This CDR3 contains 14 residues. CDR1 and CDR2 (germline): LNHDA, SQIVND (reference sequence). The CDR3, as DNA: TGTGCCAGTAGGCCGACAGAGCGGGACACTGAAGCTTTCTTT. Protein sequence: CASRPTERDTEAFF.

The J gene is TRBJ2-5, the V gene TRBV6-5; tentative D call: TRBD1 (5 bases). Germline CDR1 and CDR2: MNHEY and SVGAGI. V was cut by 0 bases and J by 4 bases, with 6 bases left in between. This CDR3 is built from 13 residues. CDR3 amino acids: CASSYSGRETQYF. The CDR3 DNA reads as TGTGCCAGCAGTTACTCGGGGCGAGAGACCCAGTACTTC.

The V gene is TRBV5-1, the J gene TRBJ2-7, with 13 nucleotides matching TRBD2. J lost 7 bases, V lost 4 bases, and 2 bases had no gene match. The CDR3 runs to 13 residues. Germline V CDR1 and CDR2: SGHRS, YFSETQ. The chain's CDR3 is CASSEGLAGEQYF. As DNA, the CDR3 is TGCGCCAGCAGCGAGGGACTAGCGGGAGAGCAGTACTTC.

The chain recombines TRBV9 with TRBJ2-7, with D tentatively TRBD2 (5 bases). The CDR3 is 11 amino acids. The germline V gene has CDR1 SGDLS and CDR2 YYNGEE. Trimming shortened V by 4 bases and J by 4 bases, and 6 bases separated the two germline ends. The CDR3 reads CASSPGYEQYF. Written as DNA, the CDR3 is TGTGCCAGCAGCCCGGGGTACGAGCAGTACTTC.

The CDR3 nucleotides are TGTGCCAGCTCCCAGGACTACGAGCAGTACTTC. Its protein product is CASSQDYEQYF. V and J are TRBV3-1 (or the pseudogene TRBV3-2) and TRBJ2-7; no clear D gene. The ends were cut back, 8 bases at V and 3 bases at J, with 8 bases in the middle. The CDR3 covers 11 residues. CDR1 and CDR2 from the germline V gene are LGHDT and YNNKEL (reference sequence).

This sequence joins TRBV7-9 and TRBJ2-1, with 9 bases fitting TRBD1. From germline, CDR1 is SEHNR and CDR2 FQNEAQ (reference sequence). V gave up 0 bases and J gave up 8 bases; unmatched junction bases: 8. This CDR3 has 16 residues. This chain's CDR3 is CASSLAAGDRVDEQFF. The DNA for the CDR3 is TGTGCCAGCAGCTTAGCGGCAGGGGACAGGGTTGATGAGCAGTTCTTC.

CDR3 protein: CASSLAGGQGQYEQYF. CDR3 sequence (DNA): TGTGCCAGCAGCTTAGCGGGCGGACAGGGGCAATACGAGCAGTACTTC. The genes are TRBV7-6 and TRBJ2-7; TRBD1 matches at 9 bases. Per the germline V gene, CDR1 is SGHVS and CDR2 is FNYEAQ. The V and J ends lost 0 bases and 4 bases, in that order; junction bases with no gene match: 7. The CDR3 runs to 16 residues.

The chain carries TRBV23-1 and TRBJ1-1, with a tentative D call TRBD1 (6 bases). TRBV23-1 is assigned to the ORF class and has an uncertain function. The germline V and J ends were trimmed by 0 bases and 7 bases, with 15 bases remaining between them. The CDR3 runs 15 residues. The CDR3 loop reads CASSQSGNRAGEAFF. The CDR3 DNA is TGCGCCAGCAGTCAATCGGGAAACAGGGCGGGTGAAGCTTTCTTT.

V is TRBV10-3 and J is TRBJ1-1; D unclear. Germline-derived CDR1 and CDR2 are ENHRY and SYGVKD. The CDR3 sequence is 13 residues long. V gave up 7 bases and J gave up 1 base, with 10 bases separating them. For the CDR3, the DNA is TGTGCCATCACCGAGGGTGGGAACACTGAAGCTTTCTTT. Its translation is CAITEGGNTEAFF.

The chain employs TRBV5-4 and TRBJ2-6, with D perhaps TRBD1 (6 bases). Trimming stripped 4 bases from V and 1 base from J, with 12 bases between. The CDR3 length is 16 residues. Germline V gene sequence: CDR1 SGHNT, CDR2 YYREEE (reference sequence). CDR3 sequence: CASSTGQPSGANVLTF. The CDR3 nucleotides are TGTGCCAGCAGCACCGGACAGCCATCTGGGGCCAACGTCCTGACTTTC.

The gene calls are TRBV19 and TRBJ2-3, with TRBD1 identical over 9 bases. Unmatched junction bases numbered 2, after V lost 9 bases and J lost 1 base. The CDR3 extends over 13 amino acids. From germline, CDR1 is LNHDA and CDR2 SQIVND (reference sequence). CDR3 DNA sequence: TGTGCCAGCCGGGACAGGGGCACAGATACGCAGTATTTT. Amino acids: CASRDRGTDTQYF.

The gene calls are TRBV5-4 and TRBJ2-3; TRBD1 agrees at 8 bases. Germline V gene lookup returns CDR1 SGHNT and CDR2 YYREEE (reference sequence). The CDR3 consists of 17 residues. V shed 4 bases, J shed 7 bases, and the junction held 17 bases outside the gene matches. The CDR3 DNA reads TGTGCCAGCAGCATTGACGGTCCAGGGGGCGCAGGTAATACGCAGTATTTT. Encoded protein: CASSIDGPGGAGNTQYF.

The rearrangement uses TRBV5-4 and TRBJ1-2; 8 bases fit TRBD1. CDR1 and CDR2 (germline): SGHNT, YYREEE (reference sequence). V was pared by 3 bases and J by 5 bases, with 6 bases of the junction left unmatched. The CDR3 runs to 14 residues. The CDR3: CASSSGQGFYGYTF. The CDR3 nucleotides read TGTGCCAGCAGCTCCGGACAGGGTTTTTATGGCTACACCTTC.

The rearrangement joins TRBV5-1 to TRBJ2-6, with 8 nucleotides matching TRBD1. Per the germline V gene, CDR1 is SGHRS and CDR2 is YFSETQ. V was pared by 5 bases and J by 4 bases, with 5 bases of the junction left unmatched. CDR3 size: 15 residues. The CDR3 protein is CASRQGAGGANVLTF. DNA for the CDR3: TGCGCCAGCAGGCAGGGGGCCGGCGGGGCCAACGTCCTGACTTTC. Together with reference TRBV5-1 and TRBJ2-6, the CDR3 gives the full variable domain: KAGVTQTPRYLIKTRGQQVTLSCSPISGHRSVSWYQQTPGQGLQFLFEYFSETQRNKGNFPGRFSGRQFSNSRSEMNVSTLELGDSALYLCASRQGAGGANVLTFGAGSRLTVL.

V is TRBV2 and J is TRBJ1-2; D gene uncertain. The CDR3 totals 14 residues. Germline V CDR1 and CDR2: SNHLY, FYNNEI. Trimming removed 5 bases at V and 4 bases at J, with 14 bases between. The DNA of the CDR3 is TGTGCCAGCAGTCTCCAAACGGGGATCTATGGCTACACCTTC. This sequence encodes CASSLQTGIYGYTF.

The chain has TRBV5-1 and TRBJ2-7; the D gene is possibly TRBD2 (5 bases). Trimming stripped 7 bases from V and 0 bases from J, with 14 bases between. The CDR3 contains 14 residues. CDR1 is SGHRS and CDR2 is YFSETQ in the germline V gene. The CDR3 protein is CASRWTDYSYEQYF. CDR3 nucleotides: TGCGCCAGCCGCTGGACCGACTACTCCTACGAGCAGTACTTC.

The chain joins TRBV19 to TRBJ2-5; 9 positions match TRBD1. The J segment lost 4 bases and the V segment lost 5 bases, leaving 5 bases of the junction unmatched. The CDR3 extends over 14 amino acids. Germline V gives CDR1 LNHDA, CDR2 SQIVND (reference sequence). The CDR3 DNA follows: TGTGCCAGTAGTGTTGGGACAGGGCTAGAGACCCAGTACTTC. Amino acids: CASSVGTGLETQYF. Variable domain in full (rest from reference TRBV19 and TRBJ2-5): DGGITQSPKYLFRKEGQNVTLSCEQNLNHDAMYWYRQDPGQGLRLIYYSQIVNDFQKGDIAEGYSVSREKKESFPLTVTSAQKNPTAFYLCASSVGTGLETQYFGPGTRLLVL.

The chain employs TRBV6-5 and TRBJ2-7, with 11 bases lining up with TRBD2. The CDR3 spans 15 residues. V was pared by 2 bases and J by 3 bases, with 3 bases of the junction left unmatched. Germline V gives CDR1 MNHEY, CDR2 SVGAGI. CDR3: CASSYTSGRYYEQYF. CDR3 nucleotides: TGTGCCAGCAGTTACACTAGCGGGAGATACTACGAGCAGTACTTC.

The V call is TRBV5-1, the J call TRBJ2-7; 8 bases are a match to TRBD1. The germline gives CDR1 SGHRS, CDR2 YFSETQ. The length of the CDR3 is 14 residues. The V and J ends lost 0 bases and 3 bases, in that order; junction bases with no gene match: 2. This CDR3 reads CASSLGQGFYEQYF. CDR3 coding DNA: TGCGCCAGCAGCTTGGGACAGGGGTTCTACGAGCAGTACTTC.

The rearrangement links TRBV19 to TRBJ1-5; D remains unclear. The length of the CDR3 is 13 residues. V shed 5 bases and J shed 7 bases, with 12 bases lying between them. CDR1 and CDR2 from the germline V gene are LNHDA and SQIVND (reference sequence). The CDR3 bases are TGTGCCAGTAGTCCAGGTCAAAGGCAGCCCCAGCATTTT. It yields the protein CASSPGQRQPQHF.